This entry features one T cell receptor beta chain sequence. What it binds is unknown. Using immunoSEQ multiplex PCR, the repertoire was profiled, and TCRdb retains in-frame clones only, with some absent. The sample yields 150,000 or so clones, 92% seen once. The data belong to a study of T cell responses to AZD1222 COVID-19 vaccine. General study results and limits: Spike regions recognized by vaccine-associated CD4 TCRs spanned the protein, led by 160-218 and 743-854. Donors were mostly white British, more females; clonal diversity possibly underestimated.

This TCR was sampled from an adult who received the AZD1222 COVID-19 vaccine. Sequencing was performed on peripheral blood, taken 28 days after the second AZD1222 dose.

The CDR3 protein is CASGWGGQPQHF. The CDR3 coding sequence is TGTGCTAGTGGGTGGGGGGGTCAGCCCCAGCATTTT. The rearrangement uses TRBV12-5 and TRBJ1-5, with D possibly matching TRBD1 (5 bases). Trimming took 6 bases from V and 6 from J, leaving 9 bases between them. The V gene's germline CDR1 is LGHNT and CDR2 FRNRAP. The CDR3 covers 12 residues.